Reported below is one TCR beta chain. The data derive from a study of CD8+ T cells in alopecia areata. Study background: Tofacitinib ran 6 to 18 months, followed by 6 months off drug.

RNA was isolated and reverse transcribed to cDNA, the sequencing template. Assay used: immunoSEQ multiplex PCR; TCRdb lists only in-frame clones, some missing. The data show about 140,000 clones, 86% seen once. The treatment denotes: oral pan-JAK inhibitor, 5-10 mg twice daily. Trimming at V came to 4 bases and at J to 0 bases, leaving 5 bases not matched to a gene. CDR3 length: 15 residues. CDR1 SGDLS and CDR2 YYNGEE come from the germline V gene. This clonotype was obtained from a human donor with alopecia areata. V is TRBV9 and J is TRBJ2-3, with TRBD2 identical over 7 bases. The sequences come from CD8+ T cells sorted from blood, collected at week 4, from a patient treated with tofacitinib. Here the CDR3 DNA reads TGTGCCAGCAGCCAAAGCGGGACTAGCACAGATACGCAGTATTTT. Protein: CASSQSGTSTDTQYF.